A single sample is the source of the 5 T cell receptor beta chains below, sequenced in a study of blood T cells in healthy people across ages (dated by TCRdb to between 2014 and 2017). Library prep was done by 5' RACE. Sequencer: Illumina HiSeq 2500. A second PCR of roughly 6 to 11 cycles was performed with a sample-barcoded 5' primer and a J-beta primer mix. The public reads were reanalyzed by TCRdb: fastp trimming at Q25, MiXCR alignment, in-frame beta chains only. Identical CDR3 proteins give one entry, which carries the most common genes and DNA. Here the sample has about 1.7 million distinct CDR3 sequences; roughly 28% occur a single time. The ten largest account for 7.7% of the sample. The sample was blood. Every receptor here comes from a woman aged 25 to 45 in good health.

This clonotype was seen ten or more times. V gene TRBV10-3 combines with J gene TRBJ2-7; D is unresolved. V was trimmed by 3 bases and J by 0 bases, leaving 9 bases between them. The CDR3 runs 14 residues. Germline CDR1 is ENHRY and CDR2 is SYGVKD. CDR3 region: CAISDTKSSYEQYF. The CDR3 DNA reads as TGTGCCATCAGTGATACGAAGAGCTCCTACGAGCAGTACTTC.

This clonotype turned up a few times. The CDR3 nucleotides read TGTGCCAGCTCACCGTCGAGGACGGGAGGGAGTAGGGCCAACGTCCTGACTTTC. Amino acids: CASSPSRTGGSRANVLTF. This chain uses TRBV18 with TRBJ2-6; 8 nucleotides align to TRBD2. The V gene end was trimmed by 3 bases and the J gene end by 5 bases; junction bases not matched to a gene: 12. Germline-derived CDR1 and CDR2 are KGHSH and LQKENI. The CDR3 sequence is 18 residues long.

This clonotype has just a few counts. The V call is TRBV15, the J call TRBJ2-4; D ambiguous. Gene TRBJ2-7 matches the end of the DNA better, so the J call may be wrong. The CDR3 has 13 residues. CDR1 is LNHNV and CDR2 is YYDKDF in the germline V gene (reference sequence). The CDR3 nucleotides are TGTGCCACCAGCATTGAGATAAACTACGAGCAGTACTTC. This sequence encodes CATSIEINYEQYF.

This clonotype was counted a single time. The V gene is TRBV30, the J gene TRBJ2-3; D gene unclear. CDR3 length: 13 residues. V lost 2 bases, J lost 0 bases, and 6 bases lay in between. Germline-derived CDR1 and CDR2 are GTSNPN and SVGIG (reference sequence). In nucleotides, the CDR3 is TGTGCCTGGAGTCAAAGAAGCACAGATACGCAGTATTTT. This codes for CAWSQRSTDTQYF.

V usage is TRBV9 and J usage is TRBJ1-5; maybe TRBD1 (5 bases). V was pared by 3 bases and J by 13 bases, with 23 bases between. This CDR3 has 15 residues. The germline V gene has CDR1 SGDLS and CDR2 YYNGEE. For the CDR3, the DNA is TGTGCCAGCAGCGCTACAAGGACATCCTCAGCCTCACAGCATTTT. Translation gives CASSATRTSSASQHF. Together with reference TRBV9 and TRBJ1-5, the CDR3 gives the full variable domain: DSGVTQTPKHLITATGQRVTLRCSPRSGDLSVYWYQQSLDQGLQFLIQYYNGEERAKGNILERFSAQQFPDLHSELNLSSLELGDSALYFCASSATRTSSASQHFGDGTRLSIL.